These T cell receptor beta chains were read from a single sample in a study of blood T cells in healthy people across ages. TCRdb itself ran the 5' RACE reads through MiXCR, one entry per CDR3 protein. The data hold approximately 1.5 million distinct CDR3 sequences, with roughly 32% observed a single time. Sequencing was carried out using blood. These receptors were taken from a woman aged 25 to 45 in good health. CDR3s include the opening cysteine and the closing phenylalanine or tryptophan. A D gene is named only where the DNA matches it firmly. Clone size appears in some rows only: once, few, many, or a class for an expanded clone.

>NA|TRBJ2-2|TRBV7-3|once
TGTGCCAGCAGCTTAGGGACGGCCTACAGTGCCGGGGAGCTGTTTTTT
CASSLGTAYSAGELFF
>NA|TRBJ2-7|TRBV9|NA
TGTGCCAGCAGCCTAGACGGGGAGGACTACGAGCAGTACTTC
CASSLDGEDYEQYF
>TRBD1|TRBJ1-2|TRBV20-1|NA
TGCAGTGCCGGGACAGGGGGCGCGTATGGCTACACCTTC
CSAGTGGAYGYTF
>NA|TRBJ2-3|TRBV10-3|few
TGTGCCATCAGTAAGGACAGTTCCACAGATACGCAGTATTTT
CAISKDSSTDTQYF
>NA|TRBJ2-1|TRBV4-1|many
TGCGCCAGCAGCCAAGGGCCAGGCTTTGACAATGAGCAGTTCTTC
CASSQGPGFDNEQFF
>NA|TRBJ2-7|TRBV12-3/TRBV12-4|many
TGTGCCAGCAGTTTAACTTCGAGCGGCGAGCAGTACTTC
CASSLTSSGEQYF
>NA|TRBJ2-1|TRBV14|NA
TGTGCCAGCAGTACTTCTTCCTACAATGAGCAGTTCTTC
CASSTSSYNEQFF
>NA|TRBJ2-7|TRBV7-9|few
TGTGCCACCGAGTGGGACACGTCCTCCTACGAGCAGTACTTC
CATEWDTSSYEQYF
>NA|TRBJ2-7|TRBV6-6|few
TGTGCCAGCGGCGACAGGTGGTCACTGTGGCAGTACTTC
CASGDRWSLWQYF
>NA|TRBJ2-5|TRBV9|NA
TGTGCCAGCACCCTAACAGAAGATTCCCTACAAGAGACCCAGTACTTC
CASTLTEDSLQETQYF
>TRBD1|TRBJ2-7|TRBV4-1|few
TGCGCCAGCAGCCTAGGGATGCCGGGACAGCCTCCCTACGAGCAGTACTTC
CASSLGMPGQPPYEQYF
>NA|TRBJ1-5|TRBV6-2/TRBV6-3|NA
TGTGCCAGCGCAACCGGTGGACAGCCCCAGCATTTT
CASATGGQPQHF
>NA|TRBJ2-3|TRBV12-1|few
TGTGCCAGCAGCTTTGCGCGGGAATATACGCAGTATTTT
CASSFAREYTQYF
>NA|TRBJ1-5|TRBV20-1|NA
TGCAGTGCTAGAGATTACGGGGGGGCTCAGTCCCAGCATTTT
CSARDYGGAQSQHF
>TRBD2|TRBJ2-1|TRBV27|NA
TGTGCCAGCAGTTTAAAAGGTCCTAGCGGGAGAAATGAGCAGTTCTTC
CASSLKGPSGRNEQFF
>TRBD2|TRBJ2-7|TRBV7-8|many
TGTGCCAGCAGCTTAGCGCGAGCCCGCGGGGGCTCCTACGAGCAGTACTTC
CASSLARARGGSYEQYF
>NA|TRBJ2-1|TRBV2|NA
TGTGCCAGCAGTGAACTGTTTTCCTACAATGAGCAGTTCTTC
CASSELFSYNEQFF
>TRBD1|TRBJ2-7|TRBV29-1|many
TGCAGCCGTAACAGGGACAGCTACGAGCAGTACTTC
CSRNRDSYEQYF
>NA|TRBJ2-7|TRBV13|NA
TGTGCCAGCAGCTCGGGAGGGACAGTAGCGAACTACGAGCAGTACTTC
CASSSGGTVANYEQYF
>NA|TRBJ2-6|TRBV18|few
TGTGCCAGCTCCCTCTACTCGGGGTTATCATCTGGGGCCAACGTCCTGACTTTC
CASSLYSGLSSGANVLTF
>NA|TRBJ2-1|TRBV7-2|NA
TGTGCCAGCAGCTTCAGTCGCGCACCACACAATGAGCAGTTCTTC
CASSFSRAPHNEQFF
>TRBD2|TRBJ2-2|TRBV12-3/TRBV12-4|NA
TGTGCCAGCAGTTTAGACCCTAGCGGGATGGTCGGGGAGCTGTTTTTT
CASSLDPSGMVGELFF
>TRBD1|TRBJ1-1|TRBV27|NA
TGTGCCAGCAGAACGACAGGGGGCAACACTGAAGCTTTCTTT
CASRTTGGNTEAFF
>TRBD1|TRBJ1-2|TRBV7-9|few
TGTGCCAGCAGCTTATTGAGGGGGCCCGATGGCTACACCTTC
CASSLLRGPDGYTF
>NA|TRBJ1-2|TRBV4-1|many
TGCGCCAGCAGCCAAGATTCCGTAGGGGCGTCGCTGGGCTACACCTTC
CASSQDSVGASLGYTF
>TRBD1|TRBJ1-2|TRBV11-2|NA
TGTGCCAGCAGCTTAGAGTGGACAGGGGATGGCTACACCTTC
CASSLEWTGDGYTF
>NA|TRBJ1-2|TRBV20-1|few
TGCAGTGCTAGTAGTAACAGCCCGGACTATGGCTACACCTTC
CSASSNSPDYGYTF
>TRBD1|TRBJ2-7|TRBV20-1|NA
TGCAGTGCTAGAGACCCCGGACAGGGATCCCTCTACGAGCAGTACTTC
CSARDPGQGSLYEQYF
>TRBD1|TRBJ2-7|TRBV7-2|NA
TGTGCCAGCAGCGTCTCCGGGACAGCCTACGAGCAGTACTTC
CASSVSGTAYEQYF
>TRBD2|TRBJ2-1|TRBV9|once
TGTGCCAGCAGCGTCGTGACTAGCGGGAGGGTATACAATGAGCAGTTCTTC
CASSVVTSGRVYNEQFF
>TRBD1|TRBJ2-1|TRBV4-1|NA
TGCGCCAGCCTAGGGGGCGCCGGTAATGGGCAGTTCTTC
CASLGGAGNGQFF
>NA|TRBJ2-5|TRBV27|few
TGTGCCAGCAGTTTTTTAGCTGCGGGGATTTTTAGGACCCAGTACTTC
CASSFLAAGIFRTQYF
>NA|TRBJ1-1|TRBV7-9|few
TGTGCCAGCAGCCCCGGATGGGCCCGTGGCACTGAAGCTTTCTTT
CASSPGWARGTEAFF
>NA|TRBJ2-2|TRBV7-3|NA
TGTGCCAGCAGCTTAACGATGGCCGGGGAGCTGTTTTTT
CASSLTMAGELFF
>TRBD1|TRBJ2-3|TRBV5-1|few
TGCGCCAGCAGCTTGGCCCTTACAGGGGGCGCTGCAGATACGCAGTATTTT
CASSLALTGGAADTQYF
>NA|TRBJ2-1|TRBV4-1|NA
TGCGCCAGCAGCCAAGTAGTAGTCTCCTACAATGAGCAGTTCTTC
CASSQVVVSYNEQFF
>NA|TRBJ2-7|TRBV9|many
TGTGCCAGCAGCGTAAGCCAGTTTTCCTACGAGCAGTACTTC
CASSVSQFSYEQYF
>NA|TRBJ2-1|TRBV3-1|NA
TGTGCCAGCAGCCAAGATACCGTAGGCTCCTACAATGAGCAGTTCTTC
CASSQDTVGSYNEQFF
>NA|TRBJ1-6|TRBV6-1|few
TGTGCCAGCAGTCCCTGGGATTCACCCCTCCACTTT
CASSPWDSPLHF
>NA|TRBJ2-7|TRBV5-5|NA
TGTGCCAGCAGCTTGGCCGGGCCCGGTGTCTACGAGCAGTACTTC
CASSLAGPGVYEQYF
>TRBD1|TRBJ1-5|TRBV6-4|NA
TGTGCCAGCAGTGTCCGGGACAGGGATTTAATGGGGAATCAGCCCCAGCATTTT
CASSVRDRDLMGNQPQHF
>NA|TRBJ2-3|TRBV6-2/TRBV6-3|NA
TGTGCCAGCAGTTACCCTCTCCCCCAGCGGAAGAAAAGCACAGATACGCAGTATTTT
CASSYPLPQRKKSTDTQYF
>NA|TRBJ2-7|TRBV7-8|few
TGTGCCAGCAGCTTACGGAACCCCTTCTACGAGCAGTACTTC
CASSLRNPFYEQYF
>TRBD2|TRBJ2-3|TRBV5-4|NA
TGTGCCAGCAGCTTGGGGGGCCTAGCGGGGGCCCTGAGGGAAGATACGCAGTATTTT
CASSLGGLAGALREDTQYF
>TRBD1|TRBJ1-6|TRBV27|NA
TGTGCCAGCAGTTCGACCGGGACAGGGAAGATCTTCTCCTATAATTCACCCCTCCACTTT
CASSSTGTGKIFSYNSPLHF
>NA|TRBJ1-1|TRBV2|once
TGTGCCAGCAGTGCTTCTGTCACTGAAGCTTTCTTT
CASSASVTEAFF